A selection of T cell receptor beta chains follows, all from one sample in a study of response to subunit inactivated influenza vaccine. TCRdb processed the RT-PCR reads anew with MiXCR; each CDR3 protein has one entry. The sample records roughly 700,000 distinct CDR3 sequences, about 14% being singletons. Here the sequenced sample was PBMCs from blood, taken roughly 15 days before vaccination. These receptors came from a man aged 45-60 years who received an inactivated influenza vaccine. Each CDR3 is given with its conserved first and last residue. A D gene is named only where the DNA matches it firmly. Clone size is stated in some rows and not others, as once, few, many or a class when expanded.

d_call,j_call,v_call,clone_size,cdr3_nt,cdr3_aa
TRBD1,TRBJ1-5,TRBV6-1,NA,TGTGCCAGCAGGGGACAGGGAAGCAGTCAGCCCCAGCATTTT,CASRGQGSSQPQHF
NA,TRBJ2-5,TRBV29-1,NA,TGCAGCGTTGAAATATGGTCAGAGGAACAAGAGACCCAGTACTTC,CSVEIWSEEQETQYF
TRBD2,TRBJ2-1,TRBV5-1,NA,TGCGCCAGCAGCACCTCCGGGACTAGCGGGGGAGGGCTTTATGAGCAGTTCTTC,CASSTSGTSGGGLYEQFF
TRBD2,TRBJ2-1,TRBV2,NA,TGTGCCACCAAAGCGGGGGGTGGGAATGAGCAGTTCTTC,CATKAGGGNEQFF
NA,TRBJ2-5,TRBV12-3/TRBV12-4,few,TGTGCCAGCAGTTTAGCGACATTCCAAGAGACCCAGTACTTC,CASSLATFQETQYF
NA,TRBJ2-1,TRBV29-1,many,TGCAGCGGAGTACGCTACAATGAGCAGTTCTTC,CSGVRYNEQFF
TRBD2,TRBJ2-5,TRBV12-3/TRBV12-4,few,TGTGCCAGCAGTTTAAGCGGGGGGGCGGTTGAGACCCAGTACTTC,CASSLSGGAVETQYF
NA,TRBJ2-3,TRBV5-1,NA,TGCGCCAGCAGCTTGGGGACGAAAACTAGCACAGATACGCAGTATTTT,CASSLGTKTSTDTQYF
NA,TRBJ2-5,TRBV18,few,TGTGCCAGCTCACCAAGAGACAGGTCGGGGGAGACCCAGTACTTC,CASSPRDRSGETQYF
TRBD2,TRBJ2-5,TRBV10-2,NA,TGCGCCAGCAGTGGCGGGGGGGTTCAAGAGACCCAGTACTTC,CASSGGGVQETQYF
TRBD2,TRBJ2-5,TRBV24-1,few,TGTGCCACCAGTGGAGTCCCCTTGGCGGGAGTACAAGAGACCCAGTACTTC,CATSGVPLAGVQETQYF
NA,TRBJ2-1,TRBV28,NA,TGTGCCAGCAGTTCGGTCGGGTCGAGCTCCTACAATGAGCAGTTCTTC,CASSSVGSSSYNEQFF
NA,TRBJ1-1,TRBV5-6,NA,TGTGCCAGCAGCTTGGTTGCCTCGAACACTGAAGCTTTCTTT,CASSLVASNTEAFF
NA,TRBJ2-7,TRBV4-2,few,TGTGCCAGCAGCCAAGAGTGGCAGGGCTTCTCCTACGAGCAGTACTTC,CASSQEWQGFSYEQYF
TRBD1,TRBJ2-5,TRBV5-1,few,TGCGCCAGCAGCCTATGGGACAGGGGGGAGACCCAGTACTTC,CASSLWDRGETQYF
TRBD1,TRBJ1-6,TRBV18,few,TGTGCCAGCTCACTAAACAGGGGTTCACCCCTCCACTTT,CASSLNRGSPLHF
TRBD2,TRBJ2-7,TRBV12-3/TRBV12-4,NA,TGTGCCAGCAGCAATCCAAGCGGGAAATTCTACGAGCAGTACTTC,CASSNPSGKFYEQYF
TRBD1,TRBJ2-3,TRBV6-2/TRBV6-3,few,TGTGCCAGCAGGCCGACAGGGCACACAGATACGCAGTATTTT,CASRPTGHTDTQYF
TRBD1,TRBJ2-3,TRBV10-3,NA,TGTGCCATCAGTGAGTCACAGGGGGCGGGAGATACGCAGTATTTT,CAISESQGAGDTQYF
TRBD1,TRBJ2-2,TRBV12-3/TRBV12-4,many,TGTGCCAGCAGGGAAGGACAGGGCTTCCGCACCGGGGAGCTGTTTTTT,CASREGQGFRTGELFF
NA,TRBJ1-6,TRBV11-2,few,TGTGCCAGCAGCCCGAGCGGACAGAGCGGATCACCCCTCCACTTT,CASSPSGQSGSPLHF
TRBD1,TRBJ2-1,TRBV29-1,NA,TGCAGCGTTGTTGATCCAGGGACAGGGTACAATGAGCAGTTCTTC,CSVVDPGTGYNEQFF
TRBD1,TRBJ2-3,TRBV5-1,NA,TGCGCCAGCAGCAAAAGGACAGGGGGCCCGGCGGTTATGTCTAGCACAGATACGCAGTATTTT,CASSKRTGGPAVMSSTDTQYF
NA,TRBJ1-1,TRBV7-6,few,TGTGCCAGCAGCCCCCTCGGACGGAGTACGAACACTGAAGCTTTCTTT,CASSPLGRSTNTEAFF
NA,TRBJ2-7,TRBV24-1,few,TGTGCCACCGTCGCACAACCCACCTACGAGCAGTACTTC,CATVAQPTYEQYF
NA,TRBJ2-3,TRBV20-1,NA,TGCAGTGCTAGCTCCCCGGGACCAGATACGCAGTATTTT,CSASSPGPDTQYF
NA,TRBJ2-4,TRBV3-1,NA,TGTGCCAGCAGCGGCGCGGGGATTCAGTACTTC,CASSGAGIQYF
NA,TRBJ2-7,TRBV29-1,NA,TGCAGCGTGACGGCAAACAGAATACATGGAACAAAATACGAGCAGTACTTC,CSVTANRIHGTKYEQYF
TRBD2,TRBJ2-2,TRBV7-3,NA,TGTGCCAGCAGCTCTCTAGCGGGATCCGCCGGGGAGCTGTTTTTT,CASSSLAGSAGELFF
TRBD2,TRBJ2-5,TRBV4-2,few,TGTGCCAGCAGCCAAGTTGGCGGGGGGCCTCAAGAGACCCAGTACTTC,CASSQVGGGPQETQYF
NA,TRBJ2-3,TRBV29-1,many,TGCAGCCCCCGGGGGCCGGGTGGGACGGGACCCACAGATACGCAGTATTTT,CSPRGPGGTGPTDTQYF
NA,TRBJ1-2,TRBV10-3,many,TGTGCCATCAGTGGCCGAGGCTATGGCTACACCTTC,CAISGRGYGYTF
NA,TRBJ2-2,TRBV5-6,many,TGTGCCAGCAGCGAGACAGGGAGGAGGGCCGGGGAGCTGTTTTTT,CASSETGRRAGELFF
NA,TRBJ1-2,TRBV5-5,NA,TGTGCCAGCAGCCGGGCAGGGCGCAAGGATGGCTACACCTTC,CASSRAGRKDGYTF
NA,TRBJ2-7,TRBV29-1,NA,TGCAGCGTTGAAGTTCCCGGGGGATACGAGCAGTACTTC,CSVEVPGGYEQYF
TRBD1,TRBJ2-7,TRBV30,few,TGTGCCTGGAGTGCGAGACTCGGGACAGTACACTCCTACGAGCAGTACTTC,CAWSARLGTVHSYEQYF
TRBD2,TRBJ2-1,TRBV11-2,few,TGTGCCAGCAGGTTAAGCGGGAGGGTAGGTGAGCAGTTCTTC,CASRLSGRVGEQFF
TRBD1,TRBJ2-5,TRBV20-1,NA,TGCAGTGCTAGAGGTAGAGGGGGCTGGCAAGAGACCCAGTACTTC,CSARGRGGWQETQYF
TRBD2,TRBJ2-3,TRBV6-5,few,TGTGCCAGCAGTTACGCAGGCGGGGGGGTAACAGATACGCAGTATTTT,CASSYAGGGVTDTQYF
NA,TRBJ2-7,TRBV7-2,few,TGTGCCAGCAGCGGATTTGGGCCCCGGGAGCAGTACTTC,CASSGFGPREQYF
NA,TRBJ2-3,TRBV12-3/TRBV12-4,many,TGTGCCAGCAGTTTAGGTCTTGGAGTATCAGATACGCAGTATTTT,CASSLGLGVSDTQYF